This T cell receptor (beta chain) was identified during a study of Ad26.COV2.S vaccination and SARS-CoV-2 variants (dated by TCRdb to about 2021). At the level of the whole study: TCRbeta repertoire sequencing was used to assess the specificity and breadth of SARS-CoV-2-reactive T cell receptors after Ad26.COV2.S vaccination. The TCR-sequenced set comprised approximately 32 samples: some 20 Ad26.COV2.S vaccine recipients, 5 placebo recipients and 8 SARS-CoV-2 convalescent individuals.

The sample's time point, from its label and the paper: individuals recovered from natural SARS-CoV-2 infection. CDR1 MNHEY and CDR2 SMNVEV were looked up in the germline V gene (reference sequence). Trimming leaves V shorter by 6 bases and J shorter by 4 bases, with the junction holding 7 bases beyond the gene matches. The CDR3 covers 15 residues, taking in both the cysteine and the phenylalanine. Only CDR3 DNA remains: 45 bases, in frame from the first base. In the case of this clone: There is no known antigen for this receptor. One base away there is no much larger clone; base qualities are not given.

The paper as a whole reports these results and caveats: After vaccination, spike-specific CD8+ and CD4+ T cell responses were reported to show substantial breadth. Vaccine and placebo recipients had comparable non-spike TCR breadth, which fits with the vaccine containing only spike. Compared with placebo recipients, Ad26.COV2.S recipients showed higher spike-specific TCR breadth (P = 0.0014). It was noted by the authors that total T cell responses may have been underestimated by the TCR breadth and depth analyses.

The immunoSEQ Assay was used to sequence TCRbeta CDR3 regions. After extraction, genomic DNA underwent amplification by bias-controlled multiplex PCR, followed by high-throughput sequencing. The source study handled its data this way. To quantify the absolute abundance of each unique TCRbeta CDR3 region, sequences were collapsed and filtered. T cell fraction was estimated by normalization of TCRbeta template counts to usable DNA, with usable DNA being measured through amplification of reference genes present in all nucleated cells. Repertoire TCRs were annotated as SARS-CoV-2-specific when V gene, CDR3 amino acid sequence and J gene were exactly matched to a known reactive TCR set. The reference SARS-CoV-2 TCR set came from MIRA and was filtered for enrichment in COVID-19-positive ImmuneCODE repertoires, removing public or cross-reactive TCRs. Using the MIRA antigens, annotated TCRs were further analysed by specific ORF or by position within an ORF. Depth was the summed frequency of annotated unique rearrangements, while breadth was defined as annotated unique rearrangements over total unique productive rearrangements. Group comparisons of TCR breadth used two-sided Wilcoxon rank-sum tests. Drawn from immuneACCESS, this table holds only the in-frame rearrangements with V and J called that TCRdb kept. Clones are partly lost; checked studies trace under half to an unresolved V gene and leave the rest unexplained. V and J calls and clone size are those listed in that table; D and trimming were worked out from the DNA. Across this sample there are over 85,000 clones, with about four fifths seen only once. Roughly 15% of the sample comes from the top ten.

This receptor was obtained from a human donor who had recovered from COVID-19. The rearranged segments are TRBV27 and TRBJ2-3, and 10 junction bases match TRBD2. The sample consisted of peripheral blood, taken after recovery from COVID-19. The CDR3 loop reads CASSPLAGVADTQYF. In nucleotides, the sequence is TGTGCCAGCAGCCCTCTAGCGGGAGTAGCAGATACGCAGTATTTT.